This TCR beta chain was recorded in a study of blood T cells in healthy people across ages. Findings and limits, study-wide: Age advanced and TCR beta diversity per million T cells fell, roughly linearly.

This clonotype was seen only once. The antigen is undetermined. V was cut by 7 bases and J by 5 bases, with 29 bases left in between. The CDR3 extends over 19 amino acids. CDR1 is MDHEN and CDR2 is SYDVKM in the germline V gene. Donors were systemically healthy Caucasian individuals from Russia aged roughly 6 to 90 years. Every participating donor contributed 9.5 to 10 milliliters of peripheral blood through a draw. In each sample, at least 6.5 million PBMCs were isolated. It was with a sample-barcoded 5' primer and a J-beta primer mix that a second PCR of about 6 to 12 cycles was run. Via MiXCR, TCRdb re-called the 5' RACE reads, giving one row per CDR3 protein. The table shows approximately 850,000 distinct CDR3 sequences, with about 62% occurring only once.

The chain joins TRBV28 to TRBJ1-4; D might be TRBD1 (5 bases). The sequenced material came from blood. This TCR came from a man aged 25 to 45 in good health. In DNA, the CDR3 is TGTGCCAGCAAGGGTAGCAAGGGCAGGGAATTGGTTACCAATGAAAAACTGTTTTTT. Translated, it gives CASKGSKGRELVTNEKLFF.